The rows below give T cell receptor beta chains drawn from one sample of a study of blood T cells in healthy people across ages. TCRdb reprocessed the 5' RACE reads via MiXCR and lists one record per CDR3 protein. Altogether hundreds of thousands of distinct CDR3 sequences are present, approximately 30% being singletons, with the ten largest covering 15% to 19%. Specimen: blood. The origin of the receptors is a woman older than 75 in good health. Each CDR3 is given with its conserved first and last residue. A D gene is named only where the DNA matches it firmly. Rows may omit the clone size; those that give it use once, few, many or a size class.

j_call clone_size v_call d_call cdr3_aa cdr3_nt
TRBJ1-1 few TRBV28 NA CASSTRTEAFF TGTGCCAGCAGTACACGGACTGAAGCTTTCTTT
TRBJ1-4 NA TRBV3-1 NA CASSWRETNEKLFF TGTGCCAGCAGCTGGCGAGAAACTAATGAAAAACTGTTTTTT
TRBJ2-2 NA TRBV28 NA CASSLYGGANTGELFF TGTGCCAGCAGTTTATATGGTGGGGCGAACACCGGGGAGCTGTTTTTT
TRBJ2-5 NA TRBV5-6 NA CASRSGGDNFQETQYF TGTGCCAGCAGATCGGGGGGCGATAATTTCCAAGAGACCCAGTACTTC
TRBJ1-5 many TRBV27 TRBD1 CASSDRGRSNQPQHF TGTGCCAGCAGTGACAGGGGGCGCAGCAATCAGCCCCAGCATTTT
TRBJ2-2 NA TRBV24-1 TRBD2 CATSDTGLAGAGELFF TGTGCCACCAGTGACACGGGACTAGCGGGGGCCGGGGAGCTGTTTTTT
TRBJ2-2 few TRBV27 NA CATSKYGPGELFF TGTGCCACCTCCAAGTATGGACCCGGGGAGCTGTTTTTT
TRBJ1-1 NA TRBV7-9 NA CASSLLATEAFF TGTGCCAGCAGCTTACTTGCCACTGAAGCTTTCTTT
TRBJ2-3 NA TRBV5-5 NA CASSPVGTPRTDTQYF TGTGCCAGCAGCCCGGTAGGGACCCCCAGGACAGATACGCAGTATTTT
TRBJ2-3 many TRBV7-2 NA CASSLMPGGHTDTQYF TGTGCCAGCAGCTTAATGCCGGGGGGCCACACAGATACGCAGTATTTT
TRBJ2-2 NA TRBV6-1 TRBD2 CASSEKRGDTGELFF TGTGCCAGCAGTGAAAAGCGGGGGGACACCGGGGAGCTGTTTTTT
TRBJ1-2 many TRBV6-1 NA CASREAGAQNYGYTF TGTGCCAGCAGGGAGGCCGGGGCGCAAAACTATGGCTACACCTTC
TRBJ1-4 NA TRBV19 NA CASSRADNEKLFF TGTGCCAGTAGTAGGGCGGATAATGAAAAACTGTTTTTT
TRBJ2-1 few TRBV18 NA CASSPSAETQFF TGTGCCAGCTCACCATCGGCAGAGACCCAGTTCTTC
TRBJ1-5 few TRBV18 NA CASSPGAVNQPQHF TGTGCCAGCTCACCAGGGGCCGTTAATCAGCCCCAGCATTTT
TRBJ2-7 NA TRBV3-1 NA CVNSQWSYEQYF TGTGTCAACAGCCAATGGTCCTACGAGCAGTACTTC
TRBJ2-3 many TRBV20-1 NA CSARMAKGGRGASTDTQYF TGCAGTGCTAGAATGGCTAAGGGGGGCAGGGGAGCTAGCACAGATACGCAGTATTTT
TRBJ2-5 many TRBV7-9 NA CASREGTSETQYF TGTGCCAGCAGGGAGGGGACTTCAGAGACCCAGTACTTC
TRBJ2-3 NA TRBV27 NA CASSLSPGVGTDTQYF TGTGCCAGCAGTTTATCCCCCGGGGTAGGCACAGATACGCAGTATTTT
TRBJ1-5 NA TRBV28 NA CASRLFQGNQPQHF TGTGCCAGCAGACTTTTCCAGGGAAATCAGCCCCAGCATTTT
TRBJ1-5 many TRBV3-1 TRBD1 CASSHGPGQGTQPQHF TGTGCCAGCAGCCATGGACCGGGACAGGGAACTCAGCCCCAGCATTTT
TRBJ1-1 NA TRBV2 NA CASSEDGRLMNTEAFF TGTGCCAGCAGTGAGGACGGTCGGTTAATGAACACTGAAGCTTTCTTT
TRBJ2-7 many TRBV7-9 TRBD1 CASSQPDRGLYEQYF TGTGCCAGCAGCCAACCCGACAGGGGGCTGTACGAGCAGTACTTC
TRBJ1-2 many TRBV7-2 NA CASSRDKGVANPYGYTF TGTGCCAGCAGCCGGGATAAAGGGGTCGCTAACCCCTATGGCTACACCTTC
TRBJ2-3 NA TRBV7-3 TRBD2 CASSPSSGGISTGTQYF TGTGCCAGCAGCCCCAGTAGCGGGGGGATTAGTACAGGTACGCAGTATTTT
TRBJ2-1 NA TRBV7-2 TRBD1 CASSLMGQGCDKQFF TGTGCCAGCAGCTTAATGGGACAGGGGTGCGATAAGCAGTTCTTC
TRBJ1-4 many TRBV28 TRBD1 CASSSGGTSEKLFF TGTGCCAGCAGTTCAGGGGGCACGAGTGAAAAACTGTTTTTT
TRBJ1-1 few TRBV15 NA CATGLPESYTEAFF TGTGCCACCGGGTTACCTGAGTCGTACACTGAAGCTTTCTTT
TRBJ2-1 many TRBV12-3/TRBV12-4 TRBD1 CASSLSRQGAYNEQFF TGTGCCAGCAGTTTATCCCGACAGGGGGCCTACAATGAGCAGTTCTTC
TRBJ2-1 once TRBV5-1 NA CASRGLNNEQFF TGCGCCAGCAGGGGGTTAAACAATGAGCAGTTCTTC
TRBJ2-1 once TRBV20-1 TRBD2 CSASELAGRNEQFF TGCAGTGCTAGTGAACTAGCGGGGCGCAATGAGCAGTTCTTC
TRBJ1-5 NA TRBV9 NA CASSIRLRHGNQPQHF TGTGCCAGCAGCATACGTTTGAGGCATGGCAATCAGCCCCAGCATTTT
TRBJ1-2 many TRBV5-1 NA CASSAGPGLSFYGYTF TGCGCCAGCAGCGCCGGGCCGGGACTTTCTTTCTATGGCTACACCTTC
TRBJ1-1 many TRBV7-3 TRBD1 CASSSTGVSEAFF TGTGCCAGCAGCTCGACAGGGGTCAGTGAAGCTTTCTTT
TRBJ2-4 many TRBV28 TRBD2 CASSGDGGKNIQYF TGTGCCAGCAGTGGGGACGGGGGGAAAAACATTCAGTACTTC
TRBJ2-7 many TRBV20-1 TRBD2 CSARSGTSGASYEQYF TGCAGTGCTAGATCAGGGACTAGCGGGGCTTCCTACGAGCAGTACTTC
TRBJ2-3 NA TRBV20-1 NA CSARSPGGDTQYF TGCAGTGCTAGATCCCCCGGTGGGGATACGCAGTATTTT
TRBJ1-5 NA TRBV5-1 NA CASSLEFSPNQPQHF TGCGCCAGCAGCTTGGAGTTTTCCCCAAATCAGCCCCAGCATTTT
TRBJ2-5 NA TRBV7-8 NA CASSWPGPVETQYF TGTGCCAGCAGCTGGCCGGGGCCTGTGGAGACCCAGTACTTC
TRBJ1-2 many TRBV20-1 TRBD1 CSASRTGIGYGYTF TGCAGTGCTAGCAGGACAGGGATTGGATATGGCTACACCTTC
TRBJ1-1 many TRBV5-1 TRBD1 CASSVGDRAEAFF TGCGCCAGCAGCGTTGGGGACAGAGCTGAAGCTTTCTTT
TRBJ2-2 NA TRBV18 NA CASSPGQSNTGELFF TGTGCCAGCTCACCAGGACAGTCCAACACCGGGGAGCTGTTTTTT
TRBJ1-2 NA TRBV20-1 NA CSARWGSDGYTF TGCAGTGCGAGATGGGGAAGTGACGGCTACACCTTC
TRBJ2-5 few TRBV2 TRBD2 CASSEDLAGARETQYF TGTGCCAGCAGTGAAGATCTAGCGGGGGCTCGAGAGACCCAGTACTTC
TRBJ1-6 many TRBV20-1 NA CSARDPLTPSYNSPLHF TGCAGTGCTAGAGACCCCCTCACGCCGTCCTATAATTCACCCCTCCACTTT
TRBJ1-2 NA TRBV12-3/TRBV12-4 NA CATAPNYGYTF TGTGCCACGGCGCCTAACTATGGCTACACCTTC
TRBJ2-1 few TRBV7-9 TRBD1 CASSPDRGGQFF TGTGCCAGCAGCCCAGACAGGGGGGGACAGTTCTTC
TRBJ2-1 many TRBV30 NA CAWLAGARSSYNEQFF TGTGCCTGGTTGGCAGGGGCCCGGAGCTCCTACAATGAGCAGTTCTTC
TRBJ1-2 few TRBV28 NA CASSFYWGDGYTF TGTGCCAGCAGTTTTTATTGGGGCGATGGCTACACCTTC
TRBJ2-2 few TRBV5-4 TRBD1 CASSPGGRGGTGELFF TGTGCCAGCAGCCCAGGGGGCAGGGGAGGCACCGGGGAGCTGTTTTTT
TRBJ1-4 NA TRBV7-2 TRBD1 CASSPDRQGLGEKLFF TGTGCCAGCAGCCCGGACCGACAGGGGTTAGGGGAAAAACTGTTTTTT
TRBJ1-4 NA TRBV5-1 TRBD1 CASSLGRTGGEKLFF TGCGCCAGCAGCTTGGGTCGGACAGGGGGGGAAAAACTGTTTTTT
TRBJ2-7 many TRBV5-1 TRBD1 CASSMGTGTGNNEQYF TGCGCCAGCAGCATGGGAACCGGGACAGGGAACAACGAGCAGTACTTC
TRBJ2-7 NA TRBV20-1 NA CSASKQAGAYEQYF TGCAGTGCTAGTAAGCAGGCGGGTGCCTACGAGCAGTACTTC
TRBJ1-4 NA TRBV7-2 NA CASSYRRNEKLFF TGTGCCAGCAGCTACAGGAGGAATGAAAAACTGTTTTTT